These T cell receptor beta chains were read from a single sample in a study of T cell responses to AZD1222 COVID-19 vaccine. The repertoire was sequenced with immunoSEQ multiplex PCR; TCRdb's copy has only in-frame clones and lacks some. This sample has about 120,000 clones, with 87% found just once. This sample comprised peripheral blood, obtained on day 0 of AZD1222 vaccination. The receptors come from an adult in good health. Both conserved end residues are part of each CDR3. D genes are given only for firm matches. Not every row has a clone size; where given, it reads once, few, many or a size class.

size: NA; J: TRBJ1-1; D: TRBD1; V: TRBV3-1/TRBV3-2; DNA: TGTGCCAGCAGCCAATTAGGGGACAGGGGGACTGAAGCTTTCTTT; CDR3: CASSQLGDRGTEAFF
size: NA; J: TRBJ1-4; D: NA; V: TRBV9; DNA: TGTGCCAGCAGCGTAGGCGCAGCAACTAATGAAAAACTGTTTTTT; CDR3: CASSVGAATNEKLFF
size: once; J: TRBJ2-5; D: NA; V: TRBV4-2; DNA: TGTGCCAGCAGCCAAGCCATCGAAGAGACCCAGTACTTC; CDR3: CASSQAIEETQYF
size: NA; J: TRBJ2-7; D: NA; V: TRBV6-5; DNA: TGTGCCAGCAGTTACATTGGCTTAGGACGAGATTACGAGCAGTACTTC; CDR3: CASSYIGLGRDYEQYF
size: NA; J: TRBJ2-3; D: NA; V: TRBV5-1; DNA: TGCGCCAGCAGCTTGGGGGGCGCCACAGATACGCAGTATTTT; CDR3: CASSLGGATDTQYF
size: NA; J: TRBJ2-7; D: NA; V: TRBV28; DNA: TGTGCCAGCCGACCCCCAGCGAAAACCTACGAGCAGTACTTC; CDR3: CASRPPAKTYEQYF
size: NA; J: TRBJ2-7; D: NA; V: TRBV5-1; DNA: TGCGCCAGCAGCTCAGGGACGGGGAAGGGGATCTACGAGCAGTACTTC; CDR3: CASSSGTGKGIYEQYF
size: NA; J: TRBJ1-2; D: TRBD1; V: TRBV5-1; DNA: TGCGCCAGCAGCTTCATTGGGGACAGCCCCTATGGCTACACCTTC; CDR3: CASSFIGDSPYGYTF
size: NA; J: TRBJ1-5; D: TRBD1; V: TRBV7-9; DNA: TGTGCCAGCAGCCACGGGACAGGCGACGCATATAGCAATCAGCCCCAGCATTTT; CDR3: CASSHGTGDAYSNQPQHF
size: NA; J: TRBJ2-3; D: TRBD2; V: TRBV4-1; DNA: TGCGCCAGCAGCCAAGCAGCGGGGGGGATCACAGATACGCAGTATTTT; CDR3: CASSQAAGGITDTQYF
size: once; J: TRBJ2-2; D: TRBD2; V: TRBV7-3; DNA: TGTGCCAGCAGCCCGCACCGACTAGCGGGAGGGACCGGGGAGCTGTTTTTT; CDR3: CASSPHRLAGGTGELFF
size: many; J: TRBJ2-1; D: TRBD2; V: TRBV7-9; DNA: TGTGCCAGCAGCCCTTCAGCCTCCAGCGGGGGGTCCTACAATGAGCAGTTCTTC; CDR3: CASSPSASSGGSYNEQFF
size: NA; J: TRBJ2-2; D: NA; V: TRBV7-2; DNA: TGTGCCAGCAGCTTAGTTCGGGGCAACACCGGGGAGCTGTTTTTT; CDR3: CASSLVRGNTGELFF
size: NA; J: TRBJ2-7; D: TRBD2; V: TRBV13; DNA: TGTGCCAGCAGCTTAGGAAGGACTAGCGTCCCCTACGAGCAGTACTTC; CDR3: CASSLGRTSVPYEQYF
size: NA; J: TRBJ2-2; D: NA; V: TRBV27; DNA: TGTGCCAGCAGTTTATTGGGCGGGGAGCTGTTTTTT; CDR3: CASSLLGGELFF
size: NA; J: TRBJ2-5; D: NA; V: TRBV14; DNA: TGTGCCAGCAGCCATCTTGGGAGCGACAGACAAGAGACCCAGTACTTC; CDR3: CASSHLGSDRQETQYF
size: NA; J: TRBJ2-6; D: TRBD1; V: TRBV6-6; DNA: TGTGCCAGCAGTCACCAGACAGGGGCCCCTTCTGGGGCCAACGTCCTGACTTTC; CDR3: CASSHQTGAPSGANVLTF
size: few; J: TRBJ2-1; D: TRBD2; V: TRBV4-2; DNA: TGTGCCAGCAGCCAAGGGCTAGCGGGAGTCGAGCAGTTCTTC; CDR3: CASSQGLAGVEQFF
size: few; J: TRBJ2-7; D: NA; V: TRBV7-9; DNA: TGTGCCAGCAGCTTAGTGGGTGGGGGGACATCTTACGAGCAGTACTTC; CDR3: CASSLVGGGTSYEQYF
size: NA; J: TRBJ2-1; D: TRBD2; V: TRBV2; DNA: TGTGCCAGCAGAAGACTAGCCCAGGATAATGAGCAGTTCTTC; CDR3: CASRRLAQDNEQFF
size: few; J: TRBJ1-2; D: NA; V: TRBV3-1/TRBV3-2; DNA: TGTGCCAGCAGCGCCAACCCCGGGACATTCCTCTATGGCTACACCTTC; CDR3: CASSANPGTFLYGYTF
size: NA; J: TRBJ2-7; D: TRBD1; V: TRBV5-1; DNA: TGCGCCAGCAGCCCGGTTGGACAGGGCTACGAGCAGTACTTC; CDR3: CASSPVGQGYEQYF
size: once; J: TRBJ1-1; D: NA; V: TRBV9; DNA: TGTGCCAGCAGCGTCCAACCGGGACGCCGATCGGAAGCTTTCTTT; CDR3: CASSVQPGRRSEAFF
size: few; J: TRBJ1-2; D: TRBD1; V: TRBV7-2; DNA: TGTGCCAGCAGCCCACACCTAGGACAGGGGGCTGTCGATGGCTACACCTTC; CDR3: CASSPHLGQGAVDGYTF
size: NA; J: TRBJ2-7; D: NA; V: TRBV28; DNA: TGTGCCAGCAGTTTGGGGGGGGCCACCTACGAGCAGTACTTC; CDR3: CASSLGGATYEQYF
size: few; J: TRBJ2-7; D: TRBD1; V: TRBV7-9; DNA: TGTGCCAGCAGTCAAAGCACGACAGGGAACCCCTACGAGCAGTACTTC; CDR3: CASSQSTTGNPYEQYF
size: NA; J: TRBJ1-5; D: NA; V: TRBV7-9; DNA: TGTGCCAGCAGCGCCCAGGGTGGTCAGCCCCAGCATTTT; CDR3: CASSAQGGQPQHF
size: NA; J: TRBJ2-1; D: NA; V: TRBV4-2; DNA: TGTGCCAGCAGCCAAGATAGGGCGGTCCCCGGGGGGCTCTTC; CDR3: CASSQDRAVPGGLF
size: NA; J: TRBJ1-6; D: NA; V: TRBV6-1; DNA: TGTGCCAGCAGTGAAGCACGCCGGGGATCATCCTATAATTCACCCCTCCACTTT; CDR3: CASSEARRGSSYNSPLHF
size: NA; J: TRBJ1-5; D: TRBD1; V: TRBV5-5; DNA: TGTGCCAGCAGCTTTGCAGGGGGGAGCAATCAGCCCCAGCATTTT; CDR3: CASSFAGGSNQPQHF
size: NA; J: TRBJ1-2; D: NA; V: TRBV19; DNA: TGTGCCAGTAGTATTAAGTGGGGTTGGGACTATGGCTACACCTTC; CDR3: CASSIKWGWDYGYTF
size: NA; J: TRBJ1-1; D: TRBD1; V: TRBV2; DNA: TGTGCCAGCAGTGGACAGGGCCTGAACACTGAAGCTTTCTTT; CDR3: CASSGQGLNTEAFF
size: NA; J: TRBJ2-7; D: NA; V: TRBV12-2; DNA: TGTGCAAGTCGCTCCCTTTGTGAGGGTGGAACCTCCTACGAGCAGTACTTC; CDR3: CASRSLCEGGTSYEQYF
size: NA; J: TRBJ1-1; D: NA; V: TRBV29-1; DNA: TGCAGCGTTGCTGATGAAGCTTTCTTT; CDR3: CSVADEAFF
size: NA; J: TRBJ1-6; D: NA; V: TRBV19; DNA: TGTGCCAGTAGCCCCATGGTGGGACGGCTGAATTCACCCCTCCACTTT; CDR3: CASSPMVGRLNSPLHF
size: NA; J: TRBJ2-7; D: NA; V: TRBV4-2; DNA: TGTGCCAGCAGCCAAGATTCGGCAGGTCCTAACGAGCAGTACTTC; CDR3: CASSQDSAGPNEQYF
size: once; J: TRBJ1-1; D: NA; V: TRBV19; DNA: TGTGCCAGTAGGTGGTCGGCTGAAGCTTTCTTT; CDR3: CASRWSAEAFF
size: NA; J: TRBJ2-7; D: TRBD1; V: TRBV6-5; DNA: TGTGCCAGCAGTTTGGCAGGGGGCTACGAGCAGTACTTC; CDR3: CASSLAGGYEQYF
size: NA; J: TRBJ2-7; D: TRBD2; V: TRBV7-8; DNA: TGTGCCAGCAGCCCCCGGGGGGGTGCAATCGAGCAGTACTTC; CDR3: CASSPRGGAIEQYF
size: NA; J: TRBJ1-5; D: NA; V: TRBV10-3; DNA: TGTGCCATCAGTGAGTCAGTAGGTGAGCCCCAGCATTTT; CDR3: CAISESVGEPQHF
size: NA; J: TRBJ2-7; D: NA; V: TRBV10-1; DNA: TGCGCCAGCAGTGATGGAGGGGACGAGCAGTACTTC; CDR3: CASSDGGDEQYF
size: NA; J: TRBJ1-5; D: NA; V: TRBV18; DNA: TGTGCCAGCTCACCCGATAGCCTCCGAGCGCATTTT; CDR3: CASSPDSLRAHF
size: NA; J: TRBJ2-3; D: NA; V: TRBV2; DNA: TGTGCCAGCAGTAGCCCAGGAGATACGCAGTATTTT; CDR3: CASSSPGDTQYF
size: NA; J: TRBJ2-2; D: TRBD1; V: TRBV6-5; DNA: TGTGCCAGCAGTAAGGGACAGGGGGGACTCGGGGAGCTGTTTTTT; CDR3: CASSKGQGGLGELFF
size: once; J: TRBJ1-2; D: NA; V: TRBV28; DNA: TGTGCCAGCAGTTTACTGGGGCTGTGGGGCTACACCTTC; CDR3: CASSLLGLWGYTF
size: NA; J: TRBJ1-4; D: NA; V: TRBV9; DNA: TGTGCCAGCAGCGTAGGTCCGGACCCTGCAACTAATGAAAAACTGTTTTTT; CDR3: CASSVGPDPATNEKLFF
size: few; J: TRBJ2-7; D: TRBD1; V: TRBV9; DNA: TGTGCCAGCAGCGTGTCCGGGACAGGGTCCGAGCAGTACTTC; CDR3: CASSVSGTGSEQYF